This record looks at one T cell receptor (beta chain) sequence and its context. Its binding antigen is unknown. The input lacks base qualities; no much larger clone sits a single base away. Participants in the prospective study were aged about 18 to 95 years, lived in over 20 United States geographic areas, and enrolled through a virtual design. In the prospective study, participants were assigned to cohorts based on the clinical history participants reported in a screening survey and a study questionnaire. Mobile phlebotomists in the prospective study collected whole blood, serum and a nasopharyngeal or oropharyngeal swab from every participant. Prospective study participants could optionally give additional blood draws and questionnaires over an approximately 2-month period. Prospective study blood samples were shipped either frozen or at room temperature before DNA extraction. The entry originates in a study of blood T cell repertoires in COVID-19 (dated by TCRdb to about 2020). Study-wide context: Collaborator samples came from the United States, Italy and Spain and covered acute and convalescent phases of COVID-19. The prospective study material was composed of cDNA or gDNA derived from T cells, B-cell-depleted T cells, or PBMCs. Subjects who had been exposed to COVID-19, were actively infected with it, or had recovered from it provided the deeply sampled blood TCRbeta repertoires that made up the dataset. A freely available public database, intended as a resource for researchers studying the immune response to SARS-CoV-2, is where the repertoires were released. The samples were drawn from the first 160 participants of the ongoing ImmuneRACE study and from 1,254 subjects provided by 6 global collaborators. The sample metadata nearly always contained a de-identified subject ID, COVID-19 status, age in years and sex. Where available, HLA class I and class II types were obtained from metadata supplied by the sample provider rather than from assay-based typing. The investigation overall reported the following: How much clinical and demographic metadata was included differed by source and by participant, and the metadata was provided uncurated.

Ends trimmed: V by 4 bases, J by 5 bases; bases unmatched to a gene: 12. The germline V gene supplies CDR1 SGHTA and CDR2 FQGTGA. The CDR3 sequence holds 17 residues, the cysteine and phenylalanine included. Here the CDR3 DNA is all that survives: 51 bases in frame from base 1. The immunoSEQ Assay, a bias-controlled multiplex PCR, was used to amplify TCRbeta CDR3 regions from genomic DNA. In the authors' own workflow: The number of nucleated cells in each sample was estimated from the amplification of reference gene primers within the assay. To quantify the absolute abundance of each unique TCRbeta CDR3 rearrangement, sequence reads were collapsed and filtered. Productive Simpson clonality was computed per sample as the square root of Simpson's diversity index over productive rearrangements. TCRdb holds this immuneACCESS table with in-frame rearrangements only. Some clones are missing; in checked studies, unresolved V genes explain under half, and the rest has no known cause. V, J and clone size are taken as reported in that table, and D and trimming were inferred from the DNA itself. Across this sample there are approximately 260,000 clones, with roughly 88% seen only once. The top ten constitute 1.2% of the sample.

In this chain, TRBV7-3 is recombined with TRBJ2-5; TRBD2 fits 11 bases in the junction. Sequencing was done on a sample of PBMCs or T cells enriched from blood (not recorded which). The receptor's source is a middle-aged woman with acute COVID-19. The CDR3 reads as follows: CASSSGALAGGGETQYF. The base sequence is TGTGCCAGCAGCTCGGGAGCGCTAGCGGGAGGAGGGGAGACCCAGTACTTC.